This T cell receptor (beta chain) was captured by sequencing in a study of T cell repertoires in aging, cancer and after chemotherapy. TCR beta rearrangements were amplified from peripheral blood genomic DNA. TRB rearrangements spanning V, D and J were amplified using mixed TRB-A/B primers. TCRdb re-analysed the multiplex PCR reads in MiXCR, keeping a single row per CDR3 protein. The sample shows 4,500 to 5,500 distinct CDR3 sequences, 28% of them seen only once. Looked up from germline, CDR1 is LNHNV and CDR2 is YYDKDF (reference sequence). The CDR3 spans 15 residues. V lost 4 bases and J 0 bases, leaving 9 bases between the germline ends.

This sequence joins TRBV15 and TRBJ1-4; possibly TRBD1 for D (5 bases). This receptor was obtained from a human donor with a solid tumor. Sequencing used blood. The CDR3 coding sequence is TGTGCCACCAGCACAATGACAGCAACTAATGAAAAACTGTTTTTT. This translates into CATSTMTATNEKLFF.